Listed below are T cell receptor beta chains from one sample, sequenced in a study of blood T cell repertoires in COVID-19. Measured with immunoSEQ multiplex PCR; TCRdb has only the in-frame clones, and not every one. The sample consists of 100,000 to 150,000 clones, roughly three quarters of them appearing once. The material sequenced was peripheral blood. Receptors originate from a man between 35 and 55 years old with active or convalescent COVID-19. Both conserved end residues are part of each CDR3. Fields, in order: D gene, clone size, V gene, J gene, CDR3 protein, CDR3 DNA. A D gene is named only where the DNA matches it firmly. Where a row states a size, it is once, few, many or the class of an expanded clone; other rows omit it.

D gene: TRBD1; clone size: NA; V gene: TRBV30; J gene: TRBJ2-5; CDR3 protein: CAWSPRQGEETQYF; CDR3 DNA: TGTGCCTGGAGCCCCCGACAGGGAGAAGAGACCCAGTACTTC
D gene: TRBD1; clone size: NA; V gene: TRBV29-1; J gene: TRBJ2-7; CDR3 protein: CSVEGQPFYEQYF; CDR3 DNA: TGCAGCGTTGAGGGACAGCCTTTCTACGAGCAGTACTTC
D gene: TRBD1; clone size: NA; V gene: TRBV5-8; J gene: TRBJ2-2; CDR3 protein: CASSLPGQWTGELFF; CDR3 DNA: TGTGCCAGCAGCTTGCCGGGACAGTGGACCGGGGAGCTGTTTTTT
D gene: TRBD2; clone size: NA; V gene: TRBV10-2; J gene: TRBJ2-7; CDR3 protein: CASSEAGGRHEQYF; CDR3 DNA: TGCGCCAGCAGTGAAGCGGGAGGTAGGCACGAGCAGTACTTC
D gene: NA; clone size: NA; V gene: TRBV7-9; J gene: TRBJ1-2; CDR3 protein: CASSLKGVSDGYTF; CDR3 DNA: TGTGCCAGCAGCTTAAAGGGGGTATCGGATGGCTACACCTTC
D gene: TRBD1; clone size: NA; V gene: TRBV11-2; J gene: TRBJ2-7; CDR3 protein: CASSPWTGVSYEQYF; CDR3 DNA: TGTGCCAGCAGCCCCTGGACAGGGGTATCCTACGAGCAGTACTTC
D gene: NA; clone size: NA; V gene: TRBV30; J gene: TRBJ2-7; CDR3 protein: CAWGPYGGFSYEQYF; CDR3 DNA: TGTGCCTGGGGGCCGTATGGTGGCTTCTCCTACGAGCAGTACTTC
D gene: TRBD2; clone size: NA; V gene: TRBV6-5; J gene: TRBJ2-2; CDR3 protein: CASSYSILGGVGELFF; CDR3 DNA: TGTGCCAGCAGTTACTCGATTCTTGGGGGGGTCGGGGAGCTGTTTTTT
D gene: TRBD1; clone size: NA; V gene: TRBV5-5; J gene: TRBJ2-5; CDR3 protein: CASSAGTGGFLETQYF; CDR3 DNA: TGTGCCAGCAGCGCCGGGACAGGGGGGTTTTTGGAGACCCAGTACTTC
D gene: TRBD2; clone size: few; V gene: TRBV19; J gene: TRBJ2-4; CDR3 protein: CASSGFVGGRDIQYF; CDR3 DNA: TGTGCCAGTAGCGGCTTCGTGGGGGGGAGGGACATTCAGTACTTC
D gene: TRBD1; clone size: NA; V gene: TRBV29-1; J gene: TRBJ1-4; CDR3 protein: CSVEKQGNEKLFF; CDR3 DNA: TGCAGCGTTGAAAAACAGGGGAATGAAAAACTGTTTTTT
D gene: NA; clone size: NA; V gene: TRBV6-5; J gene: TRBJ1-4; CDR3 protein: CASSPSGEREKLFF; CDR3 DNA: TGTGCCAGCAGCCCGTCCGGGGAGCGAGAAAAACTGTTTTTT
D gene: TRBD1; clone size: NA; V gene: TRBV28; J gene: TRBJ1-1; CDR3 protein: CASTSAGTGGNTEAFF; CDR3 DNA: TGTGCCAGCACTTCAGCGGGGACAGGGGGGAACACTGAAGCTTTCTTT
D gene: NA; clone size: NA; V gene: TRBV3-1/TRBV3-2; J gene: TRBJ1-1; CDR3 protein: CASRSKLKEAFF; CDR3 DNA: TGTGCCAGCAGATCTAAACTGAAAGAAGCTTTCTTT
D gene: NA; clone size: NA; V gene: TRBV29-1; J gene: TRBJ2-3; CDR3 protein: CSVDPTAGTDTQYF; CDR3 DNA: TGCAGCGTTGACCCTACCGCGGGCACAGATACGCAGTATTTT
D gene: NA; clone size: NA; V gene: TRBV5-1; J gene: TRBJ2-3; CDR3 protein: CASSSGTHPTDTQYF; CDR3 DNA: TGCGCCAGCAGCTCCGGGACACACCCCACAGATACGCAGTATTTT
D gene: NA; clone size: NA; V gene: TRBV4-1; J gene: TRBJ2-7; CDR3 protein: CASSQPGQKHYEQYF; CDR3 DNA: TGCGCCAGCAGCCAACCCGGACAGAAACATTACGAGCAGTACTTC
D gene: NA; clone size: NA; V gene: TRBV10-3; J gene: TRBJ1-5; CDR3 protein: CAISESQGGQPQHF; CDR3 DNA: TGTGCCATCAGTGAGTCGCAGGGAGGACAGCCCCAGCATTTT
D gene: NA; clone size: once; V gene: TRBV5-1; J gene: TRBJ1-1; CDR3 protein: CASSQGPPNTEAFF; CDR3 DNA: TGCGCCAGCAGCCAGGGGCCACCGAACACTGAAGCTTTCTTT
D gene: NA; clone size: NA; V gene: TRBV25-1; J gene: TRBJ2-7; CDR3 protein: CASRGNTDPYEQYF; CDR3 DNA: TGTGCCAGCAGAGGTAATACAGACCCCTACGAGCAGTACTTC
D gene: NA; clone size: NA; V gene: TRBV2; J gene: TRBJ1-5; CDR3 protein: CASSADVGQPYQPQHF; CDR3 DNA: TGTGCCAGCAGTGCAGACGTAGGACAGCCTTATCAGCCCCAGCATTTT
D gene: TRBD1; clone size: NA; V gene: TRBV6-1; J gene: TRBJ1-1; CDR3 protein: CASRTGVYTEAFF; CDR3 DNA: TGTGCCAGCAGGACAGGGGTGTACACTGAAGCTTTCTTT
D gene: TRBD1; clone size: NA; V gene: TRBV29-1; J gene: TRBJ1-6; CDR3 protein: CSVRDREGSPLHF; CDR3 DNA: TGCAGCGTTCGGGACAGGGAGGGTTCACCCCTCCACTTT
D gene: TRBD1; clone size: NA; V gene: TRBV27; J gene: TRBJ1-1; CDR3 protein: CASSPPLWTGVGTEAFF; CDR3 DNA: TGTGCCAGCAGCCCCCCCCTTTGGACAGGGGTAGGCACTGAAGCTTTCTTT
D gene: TRBD1; clone size: few; V gene: TRBV18; J gene: TRBJ2-2; CDR3 protein: CASSPSLTGGTGELFF; CDR3 DNA: TGTGCCAGCTCACCTTCCCTTACAGGGGGCACCGGGGAGCTGTTTTTT
D gene: TRBD1; clone size: once; V gene: TRBV11-2; J gene: TRBJ2-7; CDR3 protein: CASSHGTGKNEQYF; CDR3 DNA: TGTGCCAGCAGCCACGGGACAGGGAAGAACGAGCAGTACTTC
D gene: NA; clone size: NA; V gene: TRBV20-1; J gene: TRBJ1-1; CDR3 protein: CSASRSTANTEAFF; CDR3 DNA: TGCAGTGCTAGTCGCTCGACAGCGAACACTGAAGCTTTCTTT
D gene: NA; clone size: NA; V gene: TRBV19; J gene: TRBJ1-2; CDR3 protein: CASSIGLRGRADDGYTF; CDR3 DNA: TGTGCCAGTAGTATAGGTCTACGGGGGAGAGCGGATGATGGCTACACCTTC
D gene: TRBD1; clone size: NA; V gene: TRBV29-1; J gene: TRBJ1-2; CDR3 protein: CSASGGPLGGYTF; CDR3 DNA: TGCAGCGCTTCAGGGGGCCCTTTGGGCGGCTACACCTTC
D gene: NA; clone size: NA; V gene: TRBV28; J gene: TRBJ2-5; CDR3 protein: CATTDTGIETQYF; CDR3 DNA: TGTGCCACGACCGACACCGGGATAGAGACCCAGTACTTC
D gene: NA; clone size: NA; V gene: TRBV6-1; J gene: TRBJ1-2; CDR3 protein: CASSEQSGNNYGYTF; CDR3 DNA: TGTGCCAGCAGTGAACAGTCAGGGAATAACTATGGCTACACCTTC
D gene: TRBD2; clone size: once; V gene: TRBV27; J gene: TRBJ2-2; CDR3 protein: CASSLPAGGTTGELFF; CDR3 DNA: TGTGCCAGCAGTCTTCCAGCGGGGGGTACCACCGGGGAGCTGTTTTTT
D gene: NA; clone size: NA; V gene: TRBV11-2; J gene: TRBJ2-5; CDR3 protein: CASSSTQGRQETQYF; CDR3 DNA: TGTGCCAGCAGCTCAACCCAGGGGCGGCAAGAGACCCAGTACTTC
D gene: TRBD2; clone size: NA; V gene: TRBV2; J gene: TRBJ2-5; CDR3 protein: CASSELAANQETQYF; CDR3 DNA: TGTGCCAGCAGTGAACTAGCGGCTAACCAAGAGACCCAGTACTTC
D gene: NA; clone size: once; V gene: TRBV3-1/TRBV3-2; J gene: TRBJ1-3; CDR3 protein: CASSQEWGRDEGNTIYF; CDR3 DNA: TGTGCCAGCAGCCAAGAGTGGGGGCGCGACGAGGGAAACACCATATATTTT
D gene: NA; clone size: NA; V gene: TRBV12-3/TRBV12-4; J gene: TRBJ1-1; CDR3 protein: CASRPTGLSEAFF; CDR3 DNA: TGTGCCAGCAGACCTACAGGGTTGAGTGAAGCTTTCTTT